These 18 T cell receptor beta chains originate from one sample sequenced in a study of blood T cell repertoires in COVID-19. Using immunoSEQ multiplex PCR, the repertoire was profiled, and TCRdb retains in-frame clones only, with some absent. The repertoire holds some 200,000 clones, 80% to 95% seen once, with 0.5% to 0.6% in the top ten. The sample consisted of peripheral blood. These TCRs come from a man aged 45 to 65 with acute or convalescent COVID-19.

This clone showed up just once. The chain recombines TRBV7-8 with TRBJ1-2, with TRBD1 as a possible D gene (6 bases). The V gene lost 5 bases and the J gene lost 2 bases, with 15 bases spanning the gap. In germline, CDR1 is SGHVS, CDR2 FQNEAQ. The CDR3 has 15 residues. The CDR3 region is CASSITGTMNYGYTF. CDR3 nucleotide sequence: TGTGCCAGCAGCATCACCGGGACAATGAACTATGGCTACACCTTC.

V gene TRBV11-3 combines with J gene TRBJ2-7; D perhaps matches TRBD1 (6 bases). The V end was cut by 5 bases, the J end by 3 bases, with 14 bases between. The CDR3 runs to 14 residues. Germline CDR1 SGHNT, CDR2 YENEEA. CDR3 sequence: CASSLRTDSYEQYF. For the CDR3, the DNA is TGTGCCAGCAGCCTCAGGACGGACAGCTACGAGCAGTACTTC.

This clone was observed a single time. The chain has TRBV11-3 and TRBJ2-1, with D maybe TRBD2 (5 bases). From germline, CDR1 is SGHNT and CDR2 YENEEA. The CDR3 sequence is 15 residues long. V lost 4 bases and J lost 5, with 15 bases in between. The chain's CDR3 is CASSSRGSGHNEQFF. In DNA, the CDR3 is TGTGCCAGCAGCTCCCGCGGCAGCGGTCACAATGAGCAGTTCTTC.

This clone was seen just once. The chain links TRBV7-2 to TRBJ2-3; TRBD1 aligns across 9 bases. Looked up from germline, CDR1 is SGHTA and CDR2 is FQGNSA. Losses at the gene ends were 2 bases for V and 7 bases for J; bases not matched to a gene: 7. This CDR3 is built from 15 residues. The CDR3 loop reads CASSLTGTGTNTQYF. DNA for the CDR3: TGTGCCAGCAGCTTAACCGGGACAGGGACCAATACGCAGTATTTT.

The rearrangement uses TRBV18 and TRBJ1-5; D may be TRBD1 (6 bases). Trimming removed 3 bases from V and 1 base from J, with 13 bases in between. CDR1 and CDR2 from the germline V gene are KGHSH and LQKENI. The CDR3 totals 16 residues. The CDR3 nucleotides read TGTGCCAGCTCACCGGGTGGTCAGGGGAGCAATCAGCCCCAGCATTTT. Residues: CASSPGGQGSNQPQHF.

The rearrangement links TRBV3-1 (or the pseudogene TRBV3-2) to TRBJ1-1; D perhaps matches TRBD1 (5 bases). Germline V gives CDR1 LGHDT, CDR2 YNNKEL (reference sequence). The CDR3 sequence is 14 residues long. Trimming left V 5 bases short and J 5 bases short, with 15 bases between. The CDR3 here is CASSSWGGKTEAFF. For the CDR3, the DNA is TGTGCCAGCAGCTCCTGGGGGGGGAAAACTGAAGCTTTCTTT.

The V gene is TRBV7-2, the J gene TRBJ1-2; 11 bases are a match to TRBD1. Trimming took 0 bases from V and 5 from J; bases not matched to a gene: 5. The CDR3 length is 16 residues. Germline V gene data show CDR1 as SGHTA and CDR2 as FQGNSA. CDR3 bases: TGTGCCAGCAGCTTAGCCCCCGGGACAGGGGGTTATGGCTACACCTTC. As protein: CASSLAPGTGGYGYTF. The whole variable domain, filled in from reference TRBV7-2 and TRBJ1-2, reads GAGVSQSPSNKVTEKGKDVELRCDPISGHTALYWYRQSLGQGLEFLIYFQGNSAPDKSGLPSDRFSAERTGGSVSTLTIQRTQQEDSAVYLCASSLAPGTGGYGYTFGSGTRLTVV.

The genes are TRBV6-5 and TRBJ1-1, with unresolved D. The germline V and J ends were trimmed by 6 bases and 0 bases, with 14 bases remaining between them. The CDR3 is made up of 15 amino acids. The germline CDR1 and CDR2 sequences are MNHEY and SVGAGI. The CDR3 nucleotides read TGTGCCAGCAGGACGGCTACAGTGCTGAACACTGAAGCTTTCTTT. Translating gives CASRTATVLNTEAFF.

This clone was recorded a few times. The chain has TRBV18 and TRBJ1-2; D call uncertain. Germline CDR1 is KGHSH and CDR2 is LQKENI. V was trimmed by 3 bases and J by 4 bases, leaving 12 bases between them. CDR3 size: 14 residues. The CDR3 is CASSPARDVYGYTF. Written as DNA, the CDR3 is TGTGCCAGCTCACCGGCTCGGGATGTCTATGGCTACACCTTC.

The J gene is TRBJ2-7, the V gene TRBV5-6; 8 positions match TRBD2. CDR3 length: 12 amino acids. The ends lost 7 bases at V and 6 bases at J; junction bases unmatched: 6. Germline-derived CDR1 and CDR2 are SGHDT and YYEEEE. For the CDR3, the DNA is TGTGCCAGCTCGGGAGGGGGGGCCGAGCAGTACTTC. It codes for CASSGGGAEQYF.

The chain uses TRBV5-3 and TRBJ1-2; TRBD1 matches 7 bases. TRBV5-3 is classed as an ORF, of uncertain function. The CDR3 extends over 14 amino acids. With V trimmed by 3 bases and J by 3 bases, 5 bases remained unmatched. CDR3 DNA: TGTGCCAGAAGCTGCCCGGGACAGCACTATGGCTACACCTTC. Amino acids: CARSCPGQHYGYTF.

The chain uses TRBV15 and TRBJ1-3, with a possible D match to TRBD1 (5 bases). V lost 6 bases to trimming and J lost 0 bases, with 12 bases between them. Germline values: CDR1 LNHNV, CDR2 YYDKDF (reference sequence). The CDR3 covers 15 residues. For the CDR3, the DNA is TGTGCCACCAGTCTGGACACCGTCTCTGGAAACACCATATATTTT. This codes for CATSLDTVSGNTIYF.

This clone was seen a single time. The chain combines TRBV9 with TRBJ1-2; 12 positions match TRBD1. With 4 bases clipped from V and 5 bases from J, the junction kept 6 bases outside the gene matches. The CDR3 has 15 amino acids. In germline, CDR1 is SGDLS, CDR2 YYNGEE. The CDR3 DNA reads TGTGCCAGCAGCATTACGGGACAGGGGGCTTATGGCTACACCTTC. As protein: CASSITGQGAYGYTF.

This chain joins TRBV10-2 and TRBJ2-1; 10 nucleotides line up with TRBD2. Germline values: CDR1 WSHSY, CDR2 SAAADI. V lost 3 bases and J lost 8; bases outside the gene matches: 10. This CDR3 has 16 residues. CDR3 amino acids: CASSEYSGRPWDEQFF. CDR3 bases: TGCGCCAGCAGTGAATATAGCGGGAGGCCTTGGGATGAGCAGTTCTTC.

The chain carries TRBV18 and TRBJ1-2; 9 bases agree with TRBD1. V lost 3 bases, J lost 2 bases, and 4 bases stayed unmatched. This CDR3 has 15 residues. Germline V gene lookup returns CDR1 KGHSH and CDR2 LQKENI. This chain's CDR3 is CASSPAGQGNYGYTF. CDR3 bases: TGTGCCAGCTCACCTGCGGGACAGGGAAACTATGGCTACACCTTC.

Here the CDR3 reads CASSLDGGTSISYEQYV. The DNA for the CDR3 is TGTGCCAGCAGCTTAGATGGGGGGACTAGCATCTCCTACGAGCAGTACGTC. This chain uses TRBV11-2 with TRBJ2-7; 9 positions match TRBD2. CDR1 is SGHAT and CDR2 is FQNNGV in the germline V gene. This CDR3 contains 17 residues. Trimming removed 0 bases from V and 0 bases from J; junction bases left unmatched: 6.

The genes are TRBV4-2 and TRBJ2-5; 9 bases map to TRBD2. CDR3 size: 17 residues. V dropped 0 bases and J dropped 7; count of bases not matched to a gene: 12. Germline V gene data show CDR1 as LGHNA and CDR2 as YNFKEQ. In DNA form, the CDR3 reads TGTGCCAGCAGCCAAGATTCCTGGCGGGAGGGTCCTCGGACCCAGTACTTC. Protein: CASSQDSWREGPRTQYF.

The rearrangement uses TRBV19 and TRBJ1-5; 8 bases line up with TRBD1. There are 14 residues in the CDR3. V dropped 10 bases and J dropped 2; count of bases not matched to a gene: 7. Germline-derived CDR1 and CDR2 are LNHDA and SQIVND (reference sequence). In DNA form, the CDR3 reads TGTGCCACCCACAGGGGGGGCGGCAATCAGCCCCAGCATTTT. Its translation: CATHRGGGNQPQHF.